This TCR beta chain came from a study of cytomegalovirus exposure and HLA in healthy donors. Researchers ran the PCR with 60 Vbeta and 13 Jbeta primers. The table came from immunoSEQ multiplex PCR; TCRdb's copy has only in-frame clones and leaves some out. Among about 95,000 clones listed, nearly 80% were seen once. Germline V gene data show CDR1 as SGHAT and CDR2 as FQNNGV. V trimming: 5 bases; J trimming: 0 bases; junction bases outside the gene matches: 6. This CDR3 contains 15 residues. The chain joins TRBV11-2 to TRBJ2-7; 8 bases fit TRBD1. This clonotype was obtained from a woman in her 40s in good health and CMV-seropositive. The source material was PBMCs. The CDR3 DNA reads TGTGCCAGCAGCGCTAGGACAGGGTCCTCCTACGAGCAGTACTTC. Protein: CASSARTGSSYEQYF.